This T cell receptor (beta chain) was found in a study of T cell repertoires in cytomegalovirus infection. Study background: From public TCR beta signatures came an indication of both CMV infection and matching HLA type.

Via MiXCR, TCRdb re-called the reads, giving one row per CDR3 protein. Of around 180,000 distinct CDR3 sequences listed, 25% to 30% are singletons. Whole-study findings and limits: HLA-C-restricted CMV clonotypes gave the most frequent clonotype in two of eight donors. Carriers of CMV and the relevant HLA type were discriminated by public TCR beta frequency.

This clonotype was counted only a few times. Its target is unknown. CDR3 size: 15 residues. Germline V CDR1 and CDR2: SGHNT, YYREEE (reference sequence). V gave up 1 base and J gave up 2 bases, with 12 bases separating them. This chain links TRBV5-4 with TRBJ1-1; D is undetermined. Sample: PBMCs. This TCR was recovered from a human donor in good health (CMV status not recorded). Some clones in this sample may be carry-over from other donors' samples. CDR3 in amino acids: CASSLSVTGNTEAFF. CDR3 DNA: TGTGCCAGCAGCTTGAGCGTTACCGGTAACACTGAAGCTTTCTTT. Based on the CDR3 plus reference TRBV5-4 and TRBJ1-1, the full variable domain is ETGVTQSPTHLIKTRGQQVTLRCSSQSGHNTVSWYQQALGQGPQFIFQYYREEENGRGNFPPRFSGLQFPNYSSELNVNALELDDSALYLCASSLSVTGNTEAFFGQGTRLTVV.